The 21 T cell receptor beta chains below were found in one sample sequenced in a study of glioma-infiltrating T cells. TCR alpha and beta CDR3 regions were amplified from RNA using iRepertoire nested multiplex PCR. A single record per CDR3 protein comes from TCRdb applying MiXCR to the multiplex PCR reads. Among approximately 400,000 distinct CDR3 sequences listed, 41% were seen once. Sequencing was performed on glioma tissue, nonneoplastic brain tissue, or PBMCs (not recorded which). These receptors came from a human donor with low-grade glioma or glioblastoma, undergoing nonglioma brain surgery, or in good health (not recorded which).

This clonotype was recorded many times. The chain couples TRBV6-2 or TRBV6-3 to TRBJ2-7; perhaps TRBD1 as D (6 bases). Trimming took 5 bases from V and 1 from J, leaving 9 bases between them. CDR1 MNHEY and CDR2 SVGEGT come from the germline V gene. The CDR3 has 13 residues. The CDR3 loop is CASSNRVSYEQYF. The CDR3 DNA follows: TGTGCCAGCAGTAACAGGGTTTCCTACGAGCAGTACTTC.

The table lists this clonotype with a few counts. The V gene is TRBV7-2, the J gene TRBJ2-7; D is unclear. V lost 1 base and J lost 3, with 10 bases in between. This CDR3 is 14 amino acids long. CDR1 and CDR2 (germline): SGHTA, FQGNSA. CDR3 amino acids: CASSLDNSFYEQYF. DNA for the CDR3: TGTGCCAGCAGCTTAGATAACAGCTTCTACGAGCAGTACTTC.

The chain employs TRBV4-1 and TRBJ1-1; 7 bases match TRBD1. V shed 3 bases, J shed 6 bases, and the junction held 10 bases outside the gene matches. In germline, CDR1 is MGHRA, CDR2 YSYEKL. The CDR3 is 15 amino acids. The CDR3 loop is CASSQEPTGSPEAFF. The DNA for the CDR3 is TGCGCCAGCAGCCAGGAACCGACAGGGAGCCCTGAAGCTTTCTTT.

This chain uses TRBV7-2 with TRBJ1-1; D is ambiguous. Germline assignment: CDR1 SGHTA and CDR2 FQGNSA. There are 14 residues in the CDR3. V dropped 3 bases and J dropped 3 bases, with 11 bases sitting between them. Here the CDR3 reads CASSFTAGYTEAFF. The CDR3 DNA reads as TGTGCCAGCAGCTTTACGGCCGGGTACACTGAAGCTTTCTTT.

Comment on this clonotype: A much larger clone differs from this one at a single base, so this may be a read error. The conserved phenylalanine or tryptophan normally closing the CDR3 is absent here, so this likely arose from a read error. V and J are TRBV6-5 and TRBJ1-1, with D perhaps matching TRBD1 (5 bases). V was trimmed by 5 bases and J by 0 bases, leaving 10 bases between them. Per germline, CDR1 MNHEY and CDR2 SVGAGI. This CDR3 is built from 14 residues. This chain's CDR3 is CASSAGGVNTEAFL. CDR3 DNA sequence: TGTGCCAGCAGTGCCGGGGGGGTGAACACTGAAGCTTTCCTT.

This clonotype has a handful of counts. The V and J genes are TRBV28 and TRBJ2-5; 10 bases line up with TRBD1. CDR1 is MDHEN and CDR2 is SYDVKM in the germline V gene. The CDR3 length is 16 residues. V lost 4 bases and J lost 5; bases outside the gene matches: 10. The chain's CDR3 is CASSSTWDRGRETQYF. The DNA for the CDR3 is TGTGCCAGCAGTTCAACCTGGGACAGGGGCAGGGAGACCCAGTACTTC. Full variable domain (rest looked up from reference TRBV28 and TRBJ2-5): DVKVTQSSRYLVKRTGEKVFLECVQDMDHENMFWYRQDPGLGLRLIYFSYDVKMKEKGDIPEGYSVSREKKERFSLILESASTNQTSMYLCASSSTWDRGRETQYFGPGTRLLVL.

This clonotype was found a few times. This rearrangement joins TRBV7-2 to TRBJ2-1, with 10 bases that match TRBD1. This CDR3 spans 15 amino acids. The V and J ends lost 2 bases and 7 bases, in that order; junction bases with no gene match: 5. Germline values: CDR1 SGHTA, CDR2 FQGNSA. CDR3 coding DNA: TGTGCCAGCAGCTTAAGACAGGGGGCGTGGAATGAGCAGTTCTTC. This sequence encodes CASSLRQGAWNEQFF.

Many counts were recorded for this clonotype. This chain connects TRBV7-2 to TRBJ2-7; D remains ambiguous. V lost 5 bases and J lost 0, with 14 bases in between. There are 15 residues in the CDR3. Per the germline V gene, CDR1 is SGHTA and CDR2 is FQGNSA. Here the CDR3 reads CASSRSIGSSYEQYF. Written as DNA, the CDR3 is TGTGCCAGCAGCCGATCGATAGGTAGCTCCTACGAGCAGTACTTC.

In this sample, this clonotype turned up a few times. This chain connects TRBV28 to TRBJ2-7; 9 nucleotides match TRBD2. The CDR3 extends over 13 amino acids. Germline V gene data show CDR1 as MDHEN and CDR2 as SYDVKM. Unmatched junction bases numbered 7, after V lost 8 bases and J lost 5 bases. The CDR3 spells CASFGRGGHEQYF. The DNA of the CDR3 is TGTGCCAGCTTCGGGCGGGGGGGGCACGAGCAGTACTTC.

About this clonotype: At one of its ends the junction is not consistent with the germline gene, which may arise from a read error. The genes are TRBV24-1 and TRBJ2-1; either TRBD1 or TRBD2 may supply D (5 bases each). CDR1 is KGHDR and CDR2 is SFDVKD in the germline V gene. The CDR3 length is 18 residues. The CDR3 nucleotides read TGTGCCACCAGTGATAGGACCCGACCGGGACCCCAAATCACTGAGCGGTTCTTC. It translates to CATSDRTRPGPQITERFF.

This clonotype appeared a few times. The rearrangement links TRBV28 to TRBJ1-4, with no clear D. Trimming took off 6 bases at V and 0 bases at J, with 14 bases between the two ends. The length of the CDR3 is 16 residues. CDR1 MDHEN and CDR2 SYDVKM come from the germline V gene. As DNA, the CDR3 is TGTGCCAGCAGCCGAGGACCCTCGACAACTAATGAAAAACTGTTTTTT. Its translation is CASSRGPSTTNEKLFF.

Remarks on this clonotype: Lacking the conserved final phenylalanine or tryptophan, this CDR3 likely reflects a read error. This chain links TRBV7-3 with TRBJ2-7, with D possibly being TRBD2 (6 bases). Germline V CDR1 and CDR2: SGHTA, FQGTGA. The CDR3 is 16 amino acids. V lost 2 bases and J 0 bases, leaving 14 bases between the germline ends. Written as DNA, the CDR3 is TGTGCCAGCAGCTTAGGTAGCGGCAAATACTCCTACGAGCAGTACTAC. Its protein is CASSLGSGKYSYEQYY.

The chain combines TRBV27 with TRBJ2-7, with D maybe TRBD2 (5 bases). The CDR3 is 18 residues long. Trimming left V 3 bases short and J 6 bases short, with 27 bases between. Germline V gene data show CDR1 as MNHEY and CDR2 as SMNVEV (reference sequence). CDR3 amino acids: CASSFIPGLAIITSEQYF. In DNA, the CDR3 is TGTGCCAGCAGTTTCATCCCTGGGCTAGCAATTATAACGTCCGAGCAGTACTTC.

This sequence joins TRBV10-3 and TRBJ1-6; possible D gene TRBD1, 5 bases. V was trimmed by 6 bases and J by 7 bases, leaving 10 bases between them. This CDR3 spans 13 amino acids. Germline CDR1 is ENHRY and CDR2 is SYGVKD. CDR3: CAIRGERNSPLHF. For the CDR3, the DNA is TGTGCCATCAGAGGGGAGCGGAATTCACCCCTCCACTTT.

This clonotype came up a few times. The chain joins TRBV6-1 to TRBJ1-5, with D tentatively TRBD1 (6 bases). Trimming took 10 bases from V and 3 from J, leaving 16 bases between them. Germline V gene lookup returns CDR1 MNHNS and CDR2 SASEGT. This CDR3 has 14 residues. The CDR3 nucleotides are TGTGCCACCCAGACGGGGGCGGTCAATCAGCCCCAGCATTTT. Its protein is CATQTGAVNQPQHF.

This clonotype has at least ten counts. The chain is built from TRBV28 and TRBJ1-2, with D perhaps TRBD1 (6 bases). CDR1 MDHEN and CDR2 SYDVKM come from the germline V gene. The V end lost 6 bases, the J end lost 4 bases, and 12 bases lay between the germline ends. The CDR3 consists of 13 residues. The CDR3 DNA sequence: TGTGCCAGCAGCCCGCCAGGGGTCTATGGCTACACCTTC. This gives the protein CASSPPGVYGYTF.

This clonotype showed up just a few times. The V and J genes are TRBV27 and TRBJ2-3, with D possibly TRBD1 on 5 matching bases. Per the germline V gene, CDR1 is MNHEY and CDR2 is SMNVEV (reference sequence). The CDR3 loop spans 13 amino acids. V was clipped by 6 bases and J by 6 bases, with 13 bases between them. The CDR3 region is CASRGHFLDTQYF. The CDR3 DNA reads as TGTGCCAGCAGGGGGCACTTCTTGGATACGCAGTATTTT.

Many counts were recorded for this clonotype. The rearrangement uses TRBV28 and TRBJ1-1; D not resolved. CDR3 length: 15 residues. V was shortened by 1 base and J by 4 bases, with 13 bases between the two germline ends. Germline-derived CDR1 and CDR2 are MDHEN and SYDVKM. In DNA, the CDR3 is TGTGCCAGCAGTTTATCCGGCTCACGGAGCACTGAAGCTTTCTTT. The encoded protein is CASSLSGSRSTEAFF.

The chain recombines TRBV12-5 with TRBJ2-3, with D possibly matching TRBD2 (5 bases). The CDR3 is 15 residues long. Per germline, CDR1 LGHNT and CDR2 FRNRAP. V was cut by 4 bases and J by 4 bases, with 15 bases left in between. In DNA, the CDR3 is TGTGCTAGTGGTTCCGGACTTCTAGACTCAGATACGCAGTATTTT. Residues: CASGSGLLDSDTQYF.

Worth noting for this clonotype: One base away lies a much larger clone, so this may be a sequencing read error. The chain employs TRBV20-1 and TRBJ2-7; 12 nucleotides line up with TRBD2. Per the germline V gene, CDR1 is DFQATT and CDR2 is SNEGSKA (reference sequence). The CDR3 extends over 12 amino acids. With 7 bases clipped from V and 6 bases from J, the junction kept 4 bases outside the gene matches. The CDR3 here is CSVRTSGIEQYF. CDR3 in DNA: TGCAGTGTGAGGACTAGCGGGATCGAGCAGTACTTC.

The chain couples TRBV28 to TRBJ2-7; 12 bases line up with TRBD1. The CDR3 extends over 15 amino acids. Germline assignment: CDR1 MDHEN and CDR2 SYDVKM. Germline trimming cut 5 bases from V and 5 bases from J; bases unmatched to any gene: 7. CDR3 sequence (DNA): TGTGCCAGCAGTGCGTGGGACAGGGGGCACGACGAGCAGTACTTC. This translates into CASSAWDRGHDEQYF. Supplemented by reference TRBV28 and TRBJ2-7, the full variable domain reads DVKVTQSSRYLVKRTGEKVFLECVQDMDHENMFWYRQDPGLGLRLIYFSYDVKMKEKGDIPEGYSVSREKKERFSLILESASTNQTSMYLCASSAWDRGHDEQYFGPGTRLTVT.